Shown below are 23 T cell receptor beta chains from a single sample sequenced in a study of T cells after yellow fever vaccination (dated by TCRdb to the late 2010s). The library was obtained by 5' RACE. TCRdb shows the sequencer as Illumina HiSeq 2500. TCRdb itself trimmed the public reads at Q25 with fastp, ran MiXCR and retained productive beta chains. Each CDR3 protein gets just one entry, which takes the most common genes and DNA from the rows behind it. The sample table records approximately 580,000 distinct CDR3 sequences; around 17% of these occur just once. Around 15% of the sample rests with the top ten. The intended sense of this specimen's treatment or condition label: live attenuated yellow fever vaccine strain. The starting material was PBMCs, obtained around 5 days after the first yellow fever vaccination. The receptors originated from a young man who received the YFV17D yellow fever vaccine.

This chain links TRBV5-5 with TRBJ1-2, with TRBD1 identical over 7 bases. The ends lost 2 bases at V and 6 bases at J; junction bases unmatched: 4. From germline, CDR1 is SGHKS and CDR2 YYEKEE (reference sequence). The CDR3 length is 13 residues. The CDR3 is CASSFYRGDGYTF. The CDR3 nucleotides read TGTGCCAGCAGCTTTTACAGGGGCGATGGCTACACCTTC.

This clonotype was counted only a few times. CDR3 residues: CASSELLAGTQYF. CDR3 DNA: TGCGCCAGCAGTGAGTTGCTAGCGGGGACCCAGTACTTC. This sequence joins TRBV10-2 and TRBJ2-5, with 8 bases lining up with TRBD2. Germline V CDR1 and CDR2: WSHSY, SAAADI. V lost 1 base, J lost 7 bases, and 2 bases stayed unmatched. The CDR3 has 13 amino acids.

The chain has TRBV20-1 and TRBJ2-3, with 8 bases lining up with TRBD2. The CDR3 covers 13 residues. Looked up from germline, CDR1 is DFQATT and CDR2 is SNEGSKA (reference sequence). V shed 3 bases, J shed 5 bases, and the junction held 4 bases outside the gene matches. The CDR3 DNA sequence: TGCAGTGCTAGCGGGGGGGCGATAGATACGCAGTATTTT. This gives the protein CSASGGAIDTQYF.

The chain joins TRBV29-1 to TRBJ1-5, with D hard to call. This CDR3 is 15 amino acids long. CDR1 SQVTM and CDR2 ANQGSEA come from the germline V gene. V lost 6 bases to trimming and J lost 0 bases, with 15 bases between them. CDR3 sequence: CSVKEGAYSNQPQHF. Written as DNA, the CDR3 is TGCAGCGTCAAGGAGGGAGCCTATAGCAATCAGCCCCAGCATTTT.

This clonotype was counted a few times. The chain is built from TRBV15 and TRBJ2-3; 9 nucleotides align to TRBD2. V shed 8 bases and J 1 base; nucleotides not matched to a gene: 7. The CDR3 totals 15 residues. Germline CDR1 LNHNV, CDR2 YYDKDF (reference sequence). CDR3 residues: CATGAGGAGTDTQYF. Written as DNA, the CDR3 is TGTGCCACCGGTGCGGGGGGGGCAGGCACAGATACGCAGTATTTT.

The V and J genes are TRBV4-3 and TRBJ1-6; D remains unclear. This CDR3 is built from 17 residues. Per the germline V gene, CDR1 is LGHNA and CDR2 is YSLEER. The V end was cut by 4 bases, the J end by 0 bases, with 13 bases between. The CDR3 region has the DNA TGCGCCAGCAGCCGGATTCATGAGGGCTCCTATAATTCACCCCTCCACTTT. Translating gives CASSRIHEGSYNSPLHF.

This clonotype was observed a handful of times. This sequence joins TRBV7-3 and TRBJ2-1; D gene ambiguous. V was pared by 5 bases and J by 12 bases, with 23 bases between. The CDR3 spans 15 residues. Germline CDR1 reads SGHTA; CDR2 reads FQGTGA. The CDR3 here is CASSPGAGSQNPQFF. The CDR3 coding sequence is TGTGCCAGCAGCCCGGGCGCAGGATCCCAGAACCCGCAGTTCTTC. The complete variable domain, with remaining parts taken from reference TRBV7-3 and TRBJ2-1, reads GAGVSQTPSNKVTEKGKYVELRCDPISGHTALYWYRQSLGQGPEFLIYFQGTGAADDSGLPNDRFFAVRPEGSVSTLKIQRTERGDSAVYLCASSPGAGSQNPQFFGPGTRLTVL.

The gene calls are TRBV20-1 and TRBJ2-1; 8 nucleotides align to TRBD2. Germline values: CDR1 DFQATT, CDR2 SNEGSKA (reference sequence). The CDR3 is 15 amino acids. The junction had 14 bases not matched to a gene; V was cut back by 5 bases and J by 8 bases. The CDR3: CSAPRERGGLDEQFF. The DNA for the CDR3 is TGCAGTGCTCCGAGAGAACGGGGGGGCTTGGATGAGCAGTTCTTC.

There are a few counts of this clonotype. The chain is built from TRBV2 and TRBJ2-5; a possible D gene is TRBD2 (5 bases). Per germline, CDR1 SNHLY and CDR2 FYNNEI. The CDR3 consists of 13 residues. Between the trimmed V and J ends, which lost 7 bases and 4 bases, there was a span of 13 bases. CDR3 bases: TGTGCCAGCAACCGAGAGGGCGGAGAGACCCAGTACTTC. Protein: CASNREGGETQYF.

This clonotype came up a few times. The CDR3 region has the DNA TGCAGTGCTTCGCCCGATGACACCGGTTCCTACGAGCAGTACTTC. This sequence encodes CSASPDDTGSYEQYF. J is TRBJ2-7 and V is TRBV20-1; D call uncertain. Per the germline V gene, CDR1 is DFQATT and CDR2 is SNEGSKA (reference sequence). The V end was cut by 5 bases, the J end by 1 base, with 18 bases between. CDR3 size: 15 residues.

CDR3 amino acids: CASSLPTSGGIYNEQFF. Written as DNA, the CDR3 is TGTGCCAGCAGTTTACCGACTAGCGGGGGAATCTACAATGAGCAGTTCTTC. This sequence joins TRBV27 and TRBJ2-1; 12 bases line up with TRBD2. V gave up 2 bases and J gave up 3 bases; unmatched junction bases: 5. The CDR3 extends over 17 amino acids. Germline CDR1 MNHEY, CDR2 SMNVEV (reference sequence).

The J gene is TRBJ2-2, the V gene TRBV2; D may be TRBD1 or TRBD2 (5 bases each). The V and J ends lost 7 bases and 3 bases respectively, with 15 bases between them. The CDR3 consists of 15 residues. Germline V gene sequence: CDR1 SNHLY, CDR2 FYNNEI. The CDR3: CASTFRGPDTGELFF. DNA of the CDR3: TGTGCCAGCACTTTCCGGGGCCCCGACACCGGGGAGCTGTTTTTT.

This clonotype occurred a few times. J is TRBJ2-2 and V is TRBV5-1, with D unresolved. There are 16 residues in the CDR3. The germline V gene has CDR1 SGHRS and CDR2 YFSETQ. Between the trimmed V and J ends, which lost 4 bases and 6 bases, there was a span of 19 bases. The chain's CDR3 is CASSPASYSPAGELFF. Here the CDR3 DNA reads TGCGCCAGCAGCCCCGCGAGTTACAGCCCGGCCGGGGAGCTGTTTTTT.

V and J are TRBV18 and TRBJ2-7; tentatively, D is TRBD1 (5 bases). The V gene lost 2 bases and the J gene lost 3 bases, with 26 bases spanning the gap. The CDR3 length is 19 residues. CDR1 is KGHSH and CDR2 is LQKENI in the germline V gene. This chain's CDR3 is CASSPSLRRSDGQLYEQYV. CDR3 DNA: TGTGCCAGCTCACCATCCCTCAGACGAAGCGACGGACAACTCTACGAGCAGTACGTC.

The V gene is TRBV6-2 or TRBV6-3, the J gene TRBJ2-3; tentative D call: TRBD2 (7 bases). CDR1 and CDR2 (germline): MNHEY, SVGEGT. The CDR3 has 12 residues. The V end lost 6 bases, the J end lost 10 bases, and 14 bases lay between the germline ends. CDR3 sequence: CASSHTGRAQYF. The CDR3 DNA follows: TGTGCCAGCAGCCATACAGGGAGGGCGCAGTATTTT.

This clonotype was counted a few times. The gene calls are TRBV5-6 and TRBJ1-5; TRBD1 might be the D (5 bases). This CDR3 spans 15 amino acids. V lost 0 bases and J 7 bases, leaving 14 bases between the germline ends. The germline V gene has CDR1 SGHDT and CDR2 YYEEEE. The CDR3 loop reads CASSLGVAWGQPQHF. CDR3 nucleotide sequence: TGTGCCAGCAGCTTGGGGGTGGCTTGGGGGCAGCCCCAGCATTTT. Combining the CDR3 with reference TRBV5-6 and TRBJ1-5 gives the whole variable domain DAGVTQSPTHLIKTRGQQVTLRCSPKSGHDTVSWYQQALGQGPQFIFQYYEEEERQRGNFPDRFSGHQFPNYSSELNVNALLLGDSALYLCASSLGVAWGQPQHFGDGTRLSIL.

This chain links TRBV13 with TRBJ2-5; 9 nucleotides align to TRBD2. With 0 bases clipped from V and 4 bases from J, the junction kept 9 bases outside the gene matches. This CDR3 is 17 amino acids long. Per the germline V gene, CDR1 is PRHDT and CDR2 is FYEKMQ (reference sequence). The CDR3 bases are TGTGCCAGCAGCTTAGGCCGGCATTCTAGCGGGGCAGAGACCCAGTACTTC. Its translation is CASSLGRHSSGAETQYF.

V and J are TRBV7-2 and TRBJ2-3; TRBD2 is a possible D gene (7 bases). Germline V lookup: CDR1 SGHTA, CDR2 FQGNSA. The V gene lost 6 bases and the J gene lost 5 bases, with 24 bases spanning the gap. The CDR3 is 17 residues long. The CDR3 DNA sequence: TGTGCCAGCAGGAAGGTTAGGGGGGGACCTGCCAGAGATACGCAGTATTTT. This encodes CASRKVRGGPARDTQYF.

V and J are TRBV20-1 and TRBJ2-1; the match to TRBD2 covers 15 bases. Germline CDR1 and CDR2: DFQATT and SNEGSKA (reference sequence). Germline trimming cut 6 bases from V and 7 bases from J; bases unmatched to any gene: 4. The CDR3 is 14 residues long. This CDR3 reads CSAPGLAGGNEQFF. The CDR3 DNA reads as TGCAGTGCCCCGGGACTAGCGGGGGGAAATGAGCAGTTCTTC.

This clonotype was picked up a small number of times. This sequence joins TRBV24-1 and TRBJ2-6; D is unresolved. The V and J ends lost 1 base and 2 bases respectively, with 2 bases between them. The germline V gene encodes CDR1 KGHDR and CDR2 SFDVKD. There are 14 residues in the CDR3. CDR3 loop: CATSDLTGANVLTF. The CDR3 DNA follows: TGTGCCACCAGTGATTTAACTGGGGCCAACGTCCTGACTTTC.

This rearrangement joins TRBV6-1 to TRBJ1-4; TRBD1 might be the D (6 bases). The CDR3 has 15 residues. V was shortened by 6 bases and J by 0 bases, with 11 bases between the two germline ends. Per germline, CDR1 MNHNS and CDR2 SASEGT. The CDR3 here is CASSRTGTTNEKLFF. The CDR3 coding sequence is TGTGCCAGCAGCCGAACAGGGACAACTAATGAAAAACTGTTTTTT.

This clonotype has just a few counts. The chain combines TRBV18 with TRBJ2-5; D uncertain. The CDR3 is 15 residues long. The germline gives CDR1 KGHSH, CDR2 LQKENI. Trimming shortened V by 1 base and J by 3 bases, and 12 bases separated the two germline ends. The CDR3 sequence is CASSPRSGRKETQYF. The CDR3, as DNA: TGTGCCAGCTCACCACGGTCGGGCAGAAAAGAGACCCAGTACTTC.

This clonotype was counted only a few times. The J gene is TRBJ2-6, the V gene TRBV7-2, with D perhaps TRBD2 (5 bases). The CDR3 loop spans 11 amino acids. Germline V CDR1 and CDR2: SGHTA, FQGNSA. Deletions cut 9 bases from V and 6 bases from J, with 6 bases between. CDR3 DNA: TGTGCCAGTAGCGAGGCCAACGTCCTGACTTTC. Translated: CASSEANVLTF.